This T cell receptor (beta chain) was captured in a study of T-cell memory formation after mild COVID-19. Study in general: Largely, the TCR clusters proved donor specific.

TCR alpha and TCR beta cDNA libraries carrying sample barcodes and UMIs came from 5'RACE with constant-segment primers. MiXCR was run by TCRdb on the 5' RACE reads, yielding one entry per CDR3 protein. The sample has around 370,000 distinct CDR3 sequences, roughly 20% seen once. With 5 bases clipped from V and 5 bases from J, the junction kept 8 bases outside the gene matches. Looked up from germline, CDR1 is LNHDA and CDR2 is SQIVND (reference sequence). CDR3 size: 14 residues. The clonotype comes from an adult woman who had mild COVID-19 (a few samples of this study predate the infection). Cell type and time point are not known. V and J are TRBV19 and TRBJ1-1; 7 positions agree with TRBD1. The sequenced material came from PBMCs or a T cell subset sorted from them (not recorded which). Here the CDR3 DNA reads TGTGCCAGTAGTGTGCTACCGACAGGGACTGAAGCTTTCTTT. Its translation: CASSVLPTGTEAFF.